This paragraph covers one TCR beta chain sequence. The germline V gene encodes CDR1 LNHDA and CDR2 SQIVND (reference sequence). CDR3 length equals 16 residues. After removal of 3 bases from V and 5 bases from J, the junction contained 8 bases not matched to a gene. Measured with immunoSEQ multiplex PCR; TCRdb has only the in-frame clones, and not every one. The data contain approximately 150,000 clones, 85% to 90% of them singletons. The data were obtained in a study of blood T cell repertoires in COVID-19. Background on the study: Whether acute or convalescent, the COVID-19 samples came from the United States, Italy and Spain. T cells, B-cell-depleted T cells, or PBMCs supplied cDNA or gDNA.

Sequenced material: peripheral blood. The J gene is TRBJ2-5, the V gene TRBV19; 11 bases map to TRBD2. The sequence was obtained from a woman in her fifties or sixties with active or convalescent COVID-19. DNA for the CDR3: TGTGCCAGTAGTATCTGGGCTAGCGGGAGGCAGGAGACCCAGTACTTC. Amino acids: CASSIWASGRQETQYF.